This T cell receptor (beta chain) emerged from a study of CD8+ T cells in alopecia areata. Study details: The study gave treated patients oral tofacitinib at 5 to 10 mg twice daily.

Sequencing relied on a cDNA template that was reverse transcribed from extracted RNA. Profiled with immunoSEQ multiplex PCR; TCRdb holds only in-frame clones, not every one. The sample includes 120,000 to 150,000 clones, 40% to 50% of them seen just once. PBMCs yielded sorted CD4+ and CD8+ T cells. The sample comprised CD4+ T cells sorted from blood. The receptor comes from a human donor with alopecia areata.

In DNA form, the CDR3 reads TGTGCCAGCAGCTCCCCCTGGGACTATGGCTACACCTTC. Its translation: CASSSPWDYGYTF. The V call is TRBV13, the J call TRBJ1-2, with D hard to call. This CDR3 is built from 13 residues. V dropped 4 bases and J dropped 3 bases, with 9 bases sitting between them. Per germline, CDR1 PRHDT and CDR2 FYEKMQ (reference sequence).